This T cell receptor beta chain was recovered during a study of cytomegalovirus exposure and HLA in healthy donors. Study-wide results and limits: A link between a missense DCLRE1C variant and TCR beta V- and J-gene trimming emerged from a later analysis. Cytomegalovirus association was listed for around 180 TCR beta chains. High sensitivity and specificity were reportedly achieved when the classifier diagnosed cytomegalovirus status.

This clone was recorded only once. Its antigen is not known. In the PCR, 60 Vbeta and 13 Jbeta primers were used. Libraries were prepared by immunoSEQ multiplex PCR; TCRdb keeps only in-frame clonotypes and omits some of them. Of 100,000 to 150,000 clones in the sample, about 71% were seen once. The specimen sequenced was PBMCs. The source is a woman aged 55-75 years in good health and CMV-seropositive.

CDR3 nucleotide sequence: TGTGCCAGCACCAGCGAAACTGAAGCTTTCTTT. Translation: CASTSETEAFF. V gene TRBV6-4 combines with J gene TRBJ1-1; no firm D call. This CDR3 has 11 amino acids. V was pared by 7 bases and J by 5 bases, with 8 bases between. Germline V gene data show CDR1 as MRHNA and CDR2 as SNTAGT.